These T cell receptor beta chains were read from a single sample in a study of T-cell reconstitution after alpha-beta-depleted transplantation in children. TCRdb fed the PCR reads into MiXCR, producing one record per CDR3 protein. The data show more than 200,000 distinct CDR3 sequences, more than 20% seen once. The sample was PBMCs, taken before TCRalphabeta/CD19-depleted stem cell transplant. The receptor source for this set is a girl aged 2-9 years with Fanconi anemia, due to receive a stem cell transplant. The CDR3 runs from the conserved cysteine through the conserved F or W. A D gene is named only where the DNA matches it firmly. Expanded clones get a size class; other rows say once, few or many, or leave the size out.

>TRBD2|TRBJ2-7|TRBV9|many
TGTGCCAGCGGCGGGACTAGCGGGGATATCGAGCAGTACTTC
CASGGTSGDIEQYF
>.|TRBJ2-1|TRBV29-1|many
TGCAGCGTTGAAGGGACAGTCGGCAATGAGCAGTTCTTC
CSVEGTVGNEQFF
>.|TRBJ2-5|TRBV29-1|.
TGCAGCGTTGTATTGGACAAGGCACAAGAGACCCAGTACTTC
CSVVLDKAQETQYF
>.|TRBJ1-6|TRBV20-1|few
TGCAGTGCTAGAGTTAGTTGGGCAGGCAATTCACCCCTCCACTTT
CSARVSWAGNSPLHF
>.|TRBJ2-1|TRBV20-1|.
TGCAGTGCTAGAGCCAGAGGATCCTACAATGAGCAGTTCTTC
CSARARGSYNEQFF
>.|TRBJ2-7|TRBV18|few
TGTGCCAGCTCAGCTCCTGGGCGGGACGAGCAGTACTTC
CASSAPGRDEQYF
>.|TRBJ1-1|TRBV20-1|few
TGCAGTGCTAGCATCGGGAACACTGAAGCTTTCTTT
CSASIGNTEAFF
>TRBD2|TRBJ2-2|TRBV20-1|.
TGCAGTGCTGGACTAGCGGGGAACACCGGGGAGCTGTTTTTT
CSAGLAGNTGELFF
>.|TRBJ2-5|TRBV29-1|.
TGCAGCATAACAGGGACGGACGCCTTAGAGACCCAGTACTTC
CSITGTDALETQYF
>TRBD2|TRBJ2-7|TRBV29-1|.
TGCAGCGTTTCCGGGACTAGCGGTCCCGAGGGGGGCTACGAGCAGTACTTC
CSVSGTSGPEGGYEQYF
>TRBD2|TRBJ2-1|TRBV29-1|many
TGCAGCGTGAACCCGGGGGGGTCCTACAATGAGCAGTTCTTC
CSVNPGGSYNEQFF
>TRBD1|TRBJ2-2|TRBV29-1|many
TGCAGTTGGACAGGGAACACCGGGGAGCTGTTTTTT
CSWTGNTGELFF
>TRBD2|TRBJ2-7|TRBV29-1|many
TGCAGCGTTGAAAAGGCTAGCGGGAGTTACGAGCAGTACTTC
CSVEKASGSYEQYF
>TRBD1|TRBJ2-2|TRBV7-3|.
TGTGCCAGCAGCTTATTTCACAGGGGCACCGGGGAGCTGTTTTTT
CASSLFHRGTGELFF
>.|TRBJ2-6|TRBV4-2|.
TGTGCCAGCAGCCAAGATGGGGCGGGGCGCGGTGGGGCCAACGTCCTGACTTTC
CASSQDGAGRGGANVLTF
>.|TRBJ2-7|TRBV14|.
TGTGCCAGCAGCCAAGTTACCAGCTACGAGCAGTACTTC
CASSQVTSYEQYF
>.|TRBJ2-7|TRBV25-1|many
TGTGCCAGCACCTCGCAATCGGGCTCCCTGGAGCAGTACTTC
CASTSQSGSLEQYF
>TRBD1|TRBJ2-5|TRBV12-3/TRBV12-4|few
TGTGCCAGCAGTCCTTCAGGGGGCGGGCCCCAGTACTTC
CASSPSGGGPQYF
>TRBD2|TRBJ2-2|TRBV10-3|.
TGTGCCATCAGTGAAATGGGGGGGGCGAACACCGGGGAGCTGTTTTTT
CAISEMGGANTGELFF
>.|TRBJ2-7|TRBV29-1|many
TGCAGCGTTGCGTCAGGGTTGAACTACGAGCAGTACTTC
CSVASGLNYEQYF
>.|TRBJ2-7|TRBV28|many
TGTGCCAGCAGTCCCCCTTTAAGCAGCTCCTACGAGCAGTACTTC
CASSPPLSSSYEQYF
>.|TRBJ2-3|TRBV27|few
TGTGCCAGCAGTTTAATCCGCCCAGATACGCAGTATTTT
CASSLIRPDTQYF
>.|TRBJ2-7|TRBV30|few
TGTGCCTGGAGTACATACGGTCCTTACGAGCAGTACTTC
CAWSTYGPYEQYF
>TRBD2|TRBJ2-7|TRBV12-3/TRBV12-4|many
TGTGCCAGCAGTTTTACTAGCGGGGCACCCTACGAGCAGTACTTC
CASSFTSGAPYEQYF
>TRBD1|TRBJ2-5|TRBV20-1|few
TGCAGTGCTCAGGACAGGACTTACCGGGAGACCCAGTACTTC
CSAQDRTYRETQYF
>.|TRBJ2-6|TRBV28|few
TGTGCCAGCAGTTCCCTTCGCAGGGTCTCTGGGGCCAACGTCCTGACTTTC
CASSSLRRVSGANVLTF
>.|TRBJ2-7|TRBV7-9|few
TGTGCCAGCGGGCCTACTTACGAGCAGTACTTC
CASGPTYEQYF
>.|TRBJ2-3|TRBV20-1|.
TGCAGTGCTACTTCAATCCGGGCCCACGCCACTAGCACAGATACGCAGTATTTT
CSATSIRAHATSTDTQYF
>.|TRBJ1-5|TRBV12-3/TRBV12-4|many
TGTGCCAGCAGTTTAAGGCAGATGAGTCAGCCCCAGCATTTT
CASSLRQMSQPQHF
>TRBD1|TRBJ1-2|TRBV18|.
TGTGCCAGCTCACCACTACCGGGACAGCAAACGACTAACTATGGCTACACCTTC
CASSPLPGQQTTNYGYTF
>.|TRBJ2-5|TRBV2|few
TGTGCCAGCAGTGAGAGAGAGGGGCGGCAGACCCAGTACTTC
CASSEREGRQTQYF
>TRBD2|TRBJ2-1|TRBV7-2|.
TGTGCCAGCAGCTTACCCCGGACTAGCGGGAGGAGCAGATACAATGAGCAGTTCTTC
CASSLPRTSGRSRYNEQFF
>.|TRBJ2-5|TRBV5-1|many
TGCGCCAGCACCAGGAACCAAGAGACCCAGTACTTC
CASTRNQETQYF
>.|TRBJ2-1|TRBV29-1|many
TGCAGCGTCGCCATGCCGGGAAAATACAATGAGCAGTTCTTC
CSVAMPGKYNEQFF
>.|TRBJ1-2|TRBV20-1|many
TGCAGTGCAGCTGAGCCCCGAGCCAACTATGGCTACACCTTC
CSAAEPRANYGYTF
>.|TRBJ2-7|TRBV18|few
TGTGCCAGCTCACCAAGTTCCCCCAGCCCTGAGCGCGAGCAGTACTTC
CASSPSSPSPEREQYF
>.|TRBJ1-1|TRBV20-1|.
TGCAGTGCTCGACGGTTGAACACTGAAGCTTTCTTT
CSARRLNTEAFF
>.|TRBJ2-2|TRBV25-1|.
TGTGCCAGCAGTGGGGGGTACACCGGGGAGCTGTTTTTT
CASSGGYTGELFF
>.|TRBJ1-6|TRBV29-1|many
TGCAGCGCCAGTCAGGGAAGCAATTCACCCCTCCACTTT
CSASQGSNSPLHF
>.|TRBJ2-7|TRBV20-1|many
TGCAGTGCTCACAAACGGGTAGCCGGCTACGAGCAGTACTTC
CSAHKRVAGYEQYF
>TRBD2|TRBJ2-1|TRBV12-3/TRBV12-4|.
TGTGCCAGCAGCCCTTCTGCGGGGGGAAATGAGCAGTTCTTC
CASSPSAGGNEQFF
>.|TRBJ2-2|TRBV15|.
TGTGCCACCAGCAGAGATTTGTTGGAGAGATATCAGCGCACCGGGGAGCTGTTTTTT
CATSRDLLERYQRTGELFF
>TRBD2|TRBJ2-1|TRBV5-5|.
TGTGCCAGCAGCTTGGGCATCCCTAGCGGGGGGCCTGAGCAGTTCTTC
CASSLGIPSGGPEQFF
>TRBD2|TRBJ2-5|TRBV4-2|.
TGTGCCAGCAGCCAAGATGGTAGCGGGCTAGAGACCCAGTACTTC
CASSQDGSGLETQYF
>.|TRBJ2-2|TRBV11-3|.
TGTGCCAGCAGCTTATCCCCTACGGGGGACCTCGGGAACACCGGGGAGCTGTTTTTT
CASSLSPTGDLGNTGELFF
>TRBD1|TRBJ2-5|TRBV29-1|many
TGCAGCGTTGTGGACAGGGGATGGGAGACCCAGTACTTC
CSVVDRGWETQYF
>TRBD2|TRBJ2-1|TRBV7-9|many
TGTGCCAGCAGCTTAGGACTAGCGGGACAGTTCTTC
CASSLGLAGQFF
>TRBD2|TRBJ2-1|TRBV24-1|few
TGTGCCACCAGTGATCCCCGGACTAGCGGGAATGAGCAGTTCTTC
CATSDPRTSGNEQFF